This section outlines one TCR beta chain sequence together with its context. This entry comes from a study of blood T cell repertoires in COVID-19. The overall study: COVID-19 samples collected from the United States, Italy and Spain covered acute and convalescent phases. In each case, the material was cDNA or gDNA derived from T cells, B-cell-depleted T cells, or PBMCs.

Per the original data handling: The assay estimated nucleated cells by amplifying reference gene primers. Method: immunoSEQ multiplex PCR; TCRdb's copy keeps in-frame clones and lacks some. V, J and clone size are taken as reported in that table, and D and trimming were inferred from the DNA itself. Seen here are roughly 290,000 clones, approximately 80% observed once, and the top ten hold approximately 4.1%. The ends lost 4 bases at V and 8 bases at J; junction bases unmatched: 5. The CDR3 covers 14 residues. Germline CDR1 reads SGDLS; CDR2 reads YYNGEE. Material for sequencing was peripheral blood. The chain is built from TRBV9 and TRBJ1-4, with 10 bases that match TRBD1. The sequence derives from a woman aged 45 to 65 with active or convalescent COVID-19. CDR3 protein: CASSKQGQGEKLFF. As DNA, the CDR3 is TGTGCCAGCAGCAAACAGGGACAGGGGGAAAAACTGTTTTTT.